This T cell receptor (beta chain) is drawn from a study of response to subunit inactivated influenza vaccine. Whole-study results and caveats: Each seasonal flu vaccination may recruit only limited new T cells, authors suggested.

With 4 bases removed from V and 8 bases from J, the gap between germline ends came to 14 bases. CDR3 length: 13 residues. Germline V gene sequence: CDR1 SNHLY, CDR2 FYNNEI. TCRdb reanalysed the RT-PCR reads using MiXCR and keeps one entry per CDR3 protein. Of hundreds of thousands of distinct CDR3 sequences in the sample, roughly 22% are singletons; the top ten hold 10% to 13%. This clonotype showed up just a few times. What it binds is not known. Sequencing was performed on PBMCs from blood, taken about 20 months after vaccination. The V call is TRBV2, the J call TRBJ1-1; D gene ambiguous. The sequence came from a man between 50 and 75 years old who received an inactivated influenza vaccine. CDR3 region: CASSGTPIHEAFF. The CDR3, as DNA: TGTGCCAGCAGTGGGACGCCAATACACGAAGCTTTCTTT.